The clone carrying this T cell receptor (beta chain) showed up just a few times. Its antigen is unidentified. Stated treatment: approximately 11-day PBMC culture with coronavirus spike peptide pools or control peptides (ViraFEST assay). The study sequenced cultured CD4+ T cell DNA using the Oncomine TCR Beta short-read assay. TCRdb used MiXCR to reprocess the PCR reads, holding one entry per CDR3 protein. Of more than 15,000 distinct CDR3 sequences listed, roughly 47% were seen once; the top ten hold roughly 27%. This specimen belongs to a study of vaccination and CD4 T cells after COVID-19. Background on the study: Overlapping SARS-CoV-2, HCoV-NL63, HCoV-OC43 and HCoV-229E spike peptides were used to stimulate cells.

The trim removed 6 bases at V and 2 bases at J, leaving 12 bases unmatched. The CDR3 has 17 residues. The germline V gene encodes CDR1 MNHEY and CDR2 SVGEGT. The rearrangement links TRBV6-2 or TRBV6-3 to TRBJ2-3; TRBD2 aligns across 9 bases. The clonotype comes from a human donor who had recovered from COVID-19. The starting material was CD4+ T cells from blood, cultured in vitro, obtained before SARS-CoV-2 vaccination. CDR3 DNA sequence: TGTGCCAGCAGCCCGGGACTAGCACGTACTCTCACAGATACGCAGTATTTT. The encoded protein is CASSPGLARTLTDTQYF.